These T cell receptor beta chains were read from a single sample in a study of blood T cell repertoires in COVID-19. Sequencing used immunoSEQ multiplex PCR; TCRdb keeps in-frame clones, though not all of them. The sample holds more than 200,000 clones, about nine tenths seen once. Sequencing was carried out using PBMCs or T cells enriched from blood (not recorded which). These receptors were collected from a woman younger than 35 who had recovered from COVID-19. CDR3s include the opening cysteine and the closing phenylalanine or tryptophan.

>14|TRBV11-3
CASSSVRGTGELFF
>16|TRBV28
CASSYSPGDRIFEAFF
>15|TRBV5-1
CASSLYGSAADTQYF
>13|TRBV5-4
CASSFGTEETQYF
>13|TRBV29-1
CSAKGGSSYEQYF
>12|TRBV28
CASSLGAYGYTF
>17|TRBV4-3
CASSQGLGGEGSDTQYF
>15|TRBV28
CASSSGQQEVGTQYF
>13|TRBV10-2
CASRDPGNSPLHF
>15|TRBV19
CASSATGASGNTIYF
>18|TRBV3-1/TRBV3-2
CASSQHPSGGPLYNEQFF
>15|TRBV5-1
CASSIRLAGVYEQYF
>17|TRBV20-1
CSASQREVSEENQPQHF
>14|TRBV4-1
CASSQPGGQETQYF
>15|TRBV6-5
CATQLTGLGDTEAFF
>15|TRBV25-1
CASSESAGLNSPLHF
>14|TRBV6-2/TRBV6-3
CASSFHHVAYGYTF
>18|TRBV19
CASSHSKLDRTMNTEAFF
>15|TRBV2
CASRGRHRSRSGYTF
>13|TRBV2
CASSESGNYGYTF
>16|TRBV5-1
CASSYAAGSKTDTQYF
>16|TRBV18
CASSPQGASSYNEQFF
>17|TRBV9
CASSSPQTGYRDTEAFF
>14|TRBV5-1
CASSLERGWTEAFF
>15|TRBV18
CASSPRTGVRMEQYF